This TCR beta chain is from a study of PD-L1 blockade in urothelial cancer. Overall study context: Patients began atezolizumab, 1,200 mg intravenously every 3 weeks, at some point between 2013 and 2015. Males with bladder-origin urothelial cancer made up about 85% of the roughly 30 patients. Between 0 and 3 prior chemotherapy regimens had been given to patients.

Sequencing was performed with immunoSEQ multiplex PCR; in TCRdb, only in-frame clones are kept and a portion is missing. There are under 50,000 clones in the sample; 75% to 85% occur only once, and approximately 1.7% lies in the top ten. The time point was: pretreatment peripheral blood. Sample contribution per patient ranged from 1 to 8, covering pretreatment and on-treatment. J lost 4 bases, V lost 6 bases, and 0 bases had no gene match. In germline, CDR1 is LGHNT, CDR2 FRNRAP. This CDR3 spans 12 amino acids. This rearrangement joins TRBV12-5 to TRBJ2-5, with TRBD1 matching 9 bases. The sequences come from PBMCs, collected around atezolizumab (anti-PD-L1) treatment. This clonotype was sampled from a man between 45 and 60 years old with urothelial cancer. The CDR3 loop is CASGTGGETQYF. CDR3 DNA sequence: TGTGCTAGTGGGACAGGGGGAGAGACCCAGTACTTC.